These 15 T cell receptor beta chains originate from one sample sequenced in a study of monozygotic twins with inflammatory bowel disease. No DNA is given; TCRdb re-called the 5' RACE reads and lists each CDR3 protein once. This sample's table has a few hundred thousand distinct CDR3 sequences. Sample: blood. The receptors come from a human donor with ulcerative colitis or Crohn's disease, or a healthy co-twin of an affected twin (not recorded which).

The chain recombines TRBV5-1 with TRBJ1-1. The length of the CDR3 is 18 residues. Germline V gives CDR1 SGHRS, CDR2 YFSETQ. The CDR3 spells CASSLFILTQVMNTEAFF.

This sequence joins TRBV6-1 and TRBJ2-5; TCRdb indicates TRBD1, and absent DNA this call remains unverified. The germline CDR1 and CDR2 sequences are MNHNS and SASEGT. This CDR3 is built from 15 residues. This CDR3 is CASTYRGASQETQYF.

The rearrangement links TRBV3-1 to TRBJ2-4; the D call from TCRdb, TRBD1, cannot be confirmed without DNA. There are 17 residues in the CDR3. Germline loops: CDR1 LGHDT, CDR2 YNNKEL (reference sequence). This chain's CDR3 is CASSKQVRDNAKNIQYF. Combining the CDR3 with reference TRBV3-1 and TRBJ2-4 gives the whole variable domain DTAVSQTPKYLVTQMGNDKSIKCEQNLGHDTMYWYKQDSKKFLKIMFSYNNKELIINETVPNRFSPKSPDKAHLNLHINSLELGDSAVYFCASSKQVRDNAKNIQYFGAGTRLSVL.

This rearrangement joins TRBV20-1 to TRBJ2-7; TCRdb indicates TRBD1, and absent DNA this call remains unverified. Germline loops: CDR1 DFQATT, CDR2 SNEGSKA (reference sequence). The CDR3 loop spans 14 amino acids. The CDR3 loop is CSALTGQGWDEQYF.

This sequence joins TRBV5-1 and TRBJ1-1; the TRBD1 assignment by TCRdb is unverifiable without DNA. Germline V gene lookup returns CDR1 SGHRS and CDR2 YFSETQ. The length of the CDR3 is 14 residues. The CDR3 loop reads CASTYSGVDTEAFF.

The chain combines TRBV12-3 or TRBV12-4 with TRBJ1-1; the TCRdb D gene call, TRBD1, has no DNA to confirm it. The CDR3 has 16 residues. CDR3 protein: CASRRTGGGEDTEAFF.

The CDR3 region is CASSLSATEAYEQYF. The chain is built from TRBV5-4 and TRBJ2-7; TCRdb picks TRBD1, but there is no DNA to check that call. The germline CDR1 and CDR2 sequences are SGHNT and YYREEE (reference sequence). The CDR3 length is 15 residues.

The rearrangement uses TRBV5-1 and TRBJ1-1; TCRdb outputs TRBD1, but without DNA this stays unchecked. The CDR3 contains 14 residues. Germline CDR1 is SGHRS and CDR2 is YFSETQ. CDR3 region: CASSPGTGVPEAFF.

CDR3 protein: CASSLALGYYGYTF. V usage is TRBV7-8 and J usage is TRBJ1-2. The CDR3 is 14 amino acids. Looked up from germline, CDR1 is SGHVS and CDR2 is FQNEAQ. Using reference TRBV7-8 and TRBJ1-2 for the parts outside the CDR3, the full variable domain is GAGVSQSPRYKVAKRGQDVALRCDPISGHVSLFWYQQALGQGPEFLTYFQNEAQLDKSGLPSDRFFAERPEGSVSTLKIQRTQQEDSAVYLCASSLALGYYGYTFGSGTRLTVV.

This sequence joins TRBV6-2 or TRBV6-3 and TRBJ2-5; TCRdb names TRBD2, which stays unverified in the absence of DNA. This CDR3 region has 14 residues. Germline V lookup: CDR1 MNHEY, CDR2 SVGEGT. The CDR3 loop reads CASRPGLAGETQYF.

The chain links TRBV13 to TRBJ2-1. Germline CDR1 is PRHDT and CDR2 is FYEKMQ (reference sequence). The CDR3 spans 14 residues. The CDR3: CASSLERSYNEQFF.

The CDR3 loop reads CASSLEGDISGNTIYF. The chain couples TRBV11-1 to TRBJ1-3; TCRdb calls TRBD1, which cannot be checked without DNA. Germline CDR1 and CDR2: SGHAT and FQDESV (reference sequence). This CDR3 comprises 16 residues. The variable domain in full, completed from reference TRBV11-1 and TRBJ1-3, reads EAEVAQSPRYKITEKSQAVAFWCDPISGHATLYWYRQILGQGPELLVQFQDESVVDDSQLPKDRFSAERLKGVDSTLKIQPAELGDSAMYLCASSLEGDISGNTIYFGEGSWLTVV.

The chain recombines TRBV12-3 or TRBV12-4 with TRBJ1-3. This CDR3 region has 15 residues. The CDR3 spells CASSFFSSPGNTIYF.

The chain has TRBV2 and TRBJ2-6. Looked up from germline, CDR1 is SNHLY and CDR2 is FYNNEI. The CDR3 has 17 amino acids. CDR3 sequence: CASSEEIGIAGANVLTF.

The chain is built from TRBV10-3 and TRBJ2-7; the TCRdb D gene call, TRBD2, has no DNA to confirm it. The CDR3 has 14 amino acids. Germline V lookup: CDR1 ENHRY, CDR2 SYGVKD. CDR3 sequence reads: CAISEGAVSYEQYF.